One TCR beta chain is described in this entry. The table lists this clone with a few counts. Its antigen remains undetermined. The input lacks base qualities; no much larger clone sits a single base away. CD8 naive samples were CD45RO-negative cells positively selected for CCR7, giving a CD45RA+CCR7+ population that excluded TemRA cells. Donors were healthy HIV-negative adults with no recently reported acute infections or vaccinations. All donors were Caucasian adults living in Nashville, Tennessee, USA. Blood was collected by leukapheresis, and PBMCs were isolated by Ficoll-Histopaque density gradient centrifugation and then cryopreserved in liquid nitrogen vapor phase. Analytical flow cytometry was used to check the purity and quantity of each magnetically sorted T cell population. Genomic DNA was isolated from each sorted fraction and quantified by UV absorbance on a Nanodrop 2000c. This entry comes from a study of shared clonotypes between healthy human individuals (dated by TCRdb to the early 2020s). Background for the entire study: The cohort comprised a couple of women and a few men aged 18 to 49 years. To increase sequencing depth and limit assay-specific biases, TCR repertoire library preparation and sequencing were carried out by different laboratories using diverse techniques. For each donor, three plates each were used for CD4 naive and CD4 memory, two plates were used for CD8 naive, and one plate was used for CD8 memory. Blood TCR repertoires of about five healthy adults were deeply sequenced to estimate repertoire size and the extent of clonotype sharing between individuals. Between about 0.8 and 9 billion PBMCs per donor were obtained by leukapheresis. Study-level results and caveats: Higher generation probabilities were observed for clonotypes shared by all four sorted-subset donors than for non-shared clonotypes. Estimated clonotype richness was generally larger for naive than for memory subsets. Only blood was sampled, and tissue TCR repertoires likely differ from those in blood. Because the study included a small number of donors, the genetic and exposure-history diversity represented was limited. Across several donors, about 5.2% of naive CD4, over 3% of naive CD8, 2% to 2.5% of memory CD4, and under 0.45% of memory CD8 clonotypes were shared. Pairwise subsampling indicated that sequencing depth was expected to affect the degree of clonotype sharing among donors. Rarefaction of sorted-subset datasets indicated incomplete sequencing despite the large sequencing depth.

CDR1 and CDR2, per the germline V gene (reference sequence), are LNHDA and SQIVND. Between the V and J ends, shortened by 5 bases and 3 bases respectively, the junction contains 11 bases. Including cysteine and phenylalanine, the CDR3 has 13 amino acids. This entry keeps only the CDR3 DNA: 39 bases, framed from base 1. TCR CDR3 regions were amplified from genomic DNA by multiplex PCR using the deep immunoSEQ assay. For each cell subset, the extracted genomic DNA was distributed evenly across all wells of several immunoSEQ 96-well plates, and each plate served as one replicate. For sorted subsets, each replicate PCR was loaded with 150 to 250 ng genomic DNA, equivalent to about 33,000 T cell genomes. Purified libraries were quantified with a Qubit 3.0 fluorometer, sized on a Bioanalyzer 2100, and re-quantified with the KAPA Library Quantification kit. A separate single-read 150-cycle Illumina NextSeq 550 flow cell was used to sequence each immunoSEQ 96-well plate. As for the original processing: Because only junctional sequences without quality scores were contained in the immunoSEQ output, filtering matching that applied to full-length reads could not be performed. To assign V/J genes and CDR3, sequences were annotated using PyIR, a Python wrapper for IgBLAST v1.9, with IMGT germline references. Any read was removed if the V/J assignment was weak (E-value above 1e-6), the CDR3 was missing, or the read contained stop codons, out-of-frame junctions, or ambiguous translated residues. A V3J clonotype was defined by an identical inferred V gene, J gene, and CDR3 amino acid sequence. Percentage overlap between repertoires was calculated by dividing the number of shared unique clonotypes by the size of the smaller repertoire. Three approaches were used to assess repertoire richness: RTK rarefaction, the Chao1 estimator, and Recon v2.1 estimates of unobserved clonotypes. Generation probabilities were computed with OLGA for all TCRbeta clonotypes obtained by the gDNA method from a handful of donors. Imported from immuneACCESS, the table was reduced by TCRdb to in-frame sequences with V and J called. These copies leave out some clones; in studies compared against another copy, an unresolved V gene accounts for under half, and the cause of the remainder is not known. The DNA was the basis for D and trimming; V, J and clone size are from that table. The sample table shows hundreds of thousands of clones, and around 96% are seen once. The ten largest clones take up 0.11% of the sample.

Recombination linked TRBV19 to TRBJ2-7; tentative D gene TRBD1, with 6 bases matching. Sequencing was done on a sample of naive CD8+ T cells sorted from blood. The cell subset or site label of this sample denotes: CD45RA+CCR7+. This sequence originates from a woman in her 30s in good health. The CDR3 region has the sequence CASSPGTNYEQYF. In nucleotide form, the sequence is TGTGCCAGTAGTCCAGGGACAAACTACGAGCAGTACTTC.